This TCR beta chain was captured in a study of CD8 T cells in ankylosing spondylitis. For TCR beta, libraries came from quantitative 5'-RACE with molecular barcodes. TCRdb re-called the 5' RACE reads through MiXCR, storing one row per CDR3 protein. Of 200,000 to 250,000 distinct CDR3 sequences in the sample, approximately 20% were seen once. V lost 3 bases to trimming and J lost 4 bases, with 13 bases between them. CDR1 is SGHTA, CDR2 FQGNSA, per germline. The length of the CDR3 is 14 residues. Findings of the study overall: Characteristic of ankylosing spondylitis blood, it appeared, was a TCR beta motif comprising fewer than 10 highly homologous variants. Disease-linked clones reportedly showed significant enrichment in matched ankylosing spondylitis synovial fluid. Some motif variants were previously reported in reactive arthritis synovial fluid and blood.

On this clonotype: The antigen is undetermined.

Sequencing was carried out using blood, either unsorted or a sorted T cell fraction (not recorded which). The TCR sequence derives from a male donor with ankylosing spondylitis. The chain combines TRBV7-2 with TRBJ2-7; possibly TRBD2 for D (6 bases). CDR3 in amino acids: CASSFGGKGYEQYF. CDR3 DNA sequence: TGTGCCAGCAGCTTCGGCGGGAAGGGGTACGAGCAGTACTTC.